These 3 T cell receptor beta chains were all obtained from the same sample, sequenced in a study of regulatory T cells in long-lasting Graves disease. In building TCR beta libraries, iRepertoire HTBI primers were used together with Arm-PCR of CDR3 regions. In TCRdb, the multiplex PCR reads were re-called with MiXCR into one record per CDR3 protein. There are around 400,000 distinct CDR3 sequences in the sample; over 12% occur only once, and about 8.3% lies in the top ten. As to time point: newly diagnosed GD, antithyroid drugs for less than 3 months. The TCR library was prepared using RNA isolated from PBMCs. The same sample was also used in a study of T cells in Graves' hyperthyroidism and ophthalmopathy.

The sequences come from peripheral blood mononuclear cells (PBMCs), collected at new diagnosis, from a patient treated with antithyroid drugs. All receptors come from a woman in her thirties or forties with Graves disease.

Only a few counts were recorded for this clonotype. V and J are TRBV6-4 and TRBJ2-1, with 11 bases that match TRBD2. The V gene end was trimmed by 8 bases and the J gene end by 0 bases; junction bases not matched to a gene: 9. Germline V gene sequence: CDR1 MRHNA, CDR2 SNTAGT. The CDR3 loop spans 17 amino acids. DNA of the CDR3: TGTGCCAGCTCAGGGACTAGCGGAACCAGCTCCTACAATGAGCAGTTCTTC. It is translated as CASSGTSGTSSYNEQFF.

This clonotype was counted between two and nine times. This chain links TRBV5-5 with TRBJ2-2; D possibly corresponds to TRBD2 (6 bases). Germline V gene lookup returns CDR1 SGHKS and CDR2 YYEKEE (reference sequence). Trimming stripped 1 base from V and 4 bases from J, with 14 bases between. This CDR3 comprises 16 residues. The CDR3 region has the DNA TGTGCCAGCAGCTTGTTCGTGGGAGCGGGCACCGGGGAGCTGTTTTTT. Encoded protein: CASSLFVGAGTGELFF.

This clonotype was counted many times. The CDR3 nucleotides are TGTGCCAGTAGTATACCCCCCGGATTTGGAAACACCATATATTTT. This codes for CASSIPPGFGNTIYF. The chain employs TRBV19 and TRBJ1-3; D gene unclear. Trimming left V 2 bases short and J 3 bases short, with 11 bases between. Germline CDR1 LNHDA, CDR2 SQIVND (reference sequence). The CDR3 consists of 15 residues.